This T cell receptor (beta chain) originates from a study of T cell clonality in common variable immunodeficiency. Overall study findings and caveats: In common variable immunodeficiency, TCR beta chains reportedly carried fewer deletions and N-nucleotide insertions. Repertoire-complication correlations in CVID were limited by patient heterogeneity.

Ten or more counts support this clone. Its antigen remains unknown. The read ends 3 residues shy of where the CDR3 ends; the end is completed using the germline J gene. The repertoire was sequenced with immunoSEQ multiplex PCR; TCRdb's copy has only in-frame clones and lacks some. The table lists about 60,000 clones, with no singletons. Germline-derived CDR1 and CDR2 are SGHVS and FQNEAQ. CDR3 length: 16 amino acids. The ends were cut back, 2 bases at V and 3 bases at J, with 14 bases in the middle. The source material was peripheral blood mononuclear cells. This receptor was obtained from a person aged 18 to 75 in good health. V gene TRBV7-8 combines with J gene TRBJ1-5; no definite D call. The part of the CDR3 DNA that was read is TGTGCCAGCAGCTTATATGAGGCAGGTAACAATCAGCCC. Protein: CASSLYEAGNNQP. The entire CDR3 is CASSLYEAGNNQPQHF.